A single sample gave rise to the 24 T cell receptor beta chains below, sequenced in a study of blood T cells in healthy people across ages. PCR was performed a second time for about 7 to 11 cycles using a sample-barcoded 5' primer and a J-beta primer mix. One entry per CDR3 protein results from TCRdb running MiXCR on the 5' RACE reads. The repertoire includes about 1,400,000 distinct CDR3 sequences, 55% to 75% of them detected once, and 5.5% to 8% sits in the top ten. Sequenced sample: blood. All receptors derive from a man aged 18 to 30 in good health.

This clonotype was picked up a small number of times. The rearrangement uses TRBV2 and TRBJ2-7, with 7 bases identical to TRBD1. Germline-derived CDR1 and CDR2 are SNHLY and FYNNEI. CDR3 length: 13 residues. J lost 3 bases, V lost 8 bases, and 7 bases had no gene match. The CDR3 DNA is TGTGCCAGCTCACATACAGGGGACTACGAGCAGTACTTC. The encoded protein is CASSHTGDYEQYF.

The chain recombines TRBV29-1 with TRBJ1-1; D may be TRBD1 (5 bases). V lost 3 bases, J lost 3 bases, and 11 bases lay in between. The germline CDR1 and CDR2 sequences are SQVTM and ANQGSEA. This CDR3 has 13 residues. In DNA, the CDR3 is TGCAGCGTTGAGTCGCAGGGTCACACTGAAGCTTTCTTT. This codes for CSVESQGHTEAFF.

In its sample, this clonotype was seen a few times. The chain links TRBV12-3 or TRBV12-4 to TRBJ2-7; D possibly uses TRBD1 or TRBD2 (5 bases each). The CDR3 has 13 residues. V lost 8 bases and J lost 3, with 14 bases in between. The CDR3 is CASGGWPGYEQYF. In nucleotides, the CDR3 is TGTGCCAGCGGGGGTTGGCCGGGCTACGAGCAGTACTTC.

This clonotype was found a few times. The J gene is TRBJ2-7, the V gene TRBV27; D may correspond to TRBD1 or TRBD2 (5 bases each). The CDR3 length is 14 residues. The ends were cut back, 7 bases at V and 1 base at J, with 14 bases in the middle. The germline V gene has CDR1 MNHEY and CDR2 SMNVEV (reference sequence). The CDR3 DNA follows: TGTGCCAGCAACCCGGGACGGCAGTCCTACGAGCAGTACTTC. Amino acids: CASNPGRQSYEQYF.

In its sample, this clonotype was seen a few times. The gene calls are TRBV14 and TRBJ2-7, with D hard to call. The J call is uncertain, as TRBJ2-5 better fits the DNA end. The length of the CDR3 is 14 residues. Germline CDR1 reads SGHDN; CDR2 reads FVKESK. In DNA form, the CDR3 reads TGTGCCAGCAGCCAAGATTGGCCATGGGAGACCCAGTACTTC. Its translation: CASSQDWPWETQYF.

The V call is TRBV12-3 or TRBV12-4, the J call TRBJ2-3; 12 bases match TRBD2. V was pared by 0 bases and J by 4 bases, with 5 bases of the junction left unmatched. The CDR3 extends over 17 amino acids. The CDR3 region is CASSLAASGRVADTQYF. The CDR3 coding sequence is TGTGCCAGCAGTTTAGCGGCTAGCGGGAGGGTGGCAGATACGCAGTATTTT.

This clonotype appeared once. CDR3 protein: CASTLAGGKLFF. CDR3 DNA sequence: TGTGCCAGCACCTTAGCAGGAGGGAAACTGTTTTTT. The chain links TRBV5-6 to TRBJ1-4, with no clear D. Germline CDR1 SGHDT, CDR2 YYEEEE. Trimming took off 6 bases at V and 11 bases at J, with 14 bases between the two ends. CDR3 length: 12 amino acids.

The rearrangement links TRBV20-1 to TRBJ2-1; 7 nucleotides align to TRBD2. Looked up from germline, CDR1 is DFQATT and CDR2 is SNEGSKA (reference sequence). The CDR3 totals 10 residues. The CDR3 here is CNPGRAEQFF. CDR3 in DNA: TGCAACCCAGGGAGGGCTGAGCAGTTCTTC.

This clonotype has a count of ten or more. The gene calls are TRBV4-2 and TRBJ2-1, with TRBD2 matching 14 bases. CDR1 and CDR2 from the germline V gene are LGHNA and YNFKEQ. The V gene end was trimmed by 0 bases and the J gene end by 6 bases; junction bases not matched to a gene: 1. CDR3 size: 16 residues. The DNA of the CDR3 is TGTGCCAGCAGCCAAGATGGGACTAGCGGGGGCAATGAGCAGTTCTTC. It encodes CASSQDGTSGGNEQFF.

The rearrangement joins TRBV6-5 to TRBJ2-3; either TRBD1 or TRBD2 may fit D (6 bases each). This CDR3 region has 16 residues. The V and J ends lost 5 bases and 1 base respectively, with 16 bases between them. Looked up from germline, CDR1 is MNHEY and CDR2 is SVGAGI. This chain's CDR3 is CASSSGWGAGTDTQYF. The CDR3 region has the DNA TGTGCCAGCAGTAGCGGATGGGGGGCTGGCACAGATACGCAGTATTTT.

V is TRBV12-3 or TRBV12-4 and J is TRBJ1-1; D is uncertain. The CDR3 covers 14 residues. Trimming took off 6 bases at V and 1 base at J, with 12 bases between the two ends. The CDR3 here is CASSSVGKNTEAFF. CDR3 sequence (DNA): TGTGCCAGCAGCTCCGTGGGGAAGAACACTGAAGCTTTCTTT.

This clonotype was picked up a small number of times. V usage is TRBV12-3 or TRBV12-4 and J usage is TRBJ2-5, with TRBD2 matching 9 bases. The CDR3 is 16 amino acids. V shed 5 bases and J 2 bases; nucleotides not matched to a gene: 9. The chain's CDR3 is CASSGHSGSLQETQYF. The CDR3 DNA follows: TGTGCCAGCAGTGGACATAGCGGGAGCTTACAAGAGACCCAGTACTTC.

The V gene is TRBV10-1, the J gene TRBJ2-4; D possibly uses TRBD1 or TRBD2 (6 bases each). CDR3 length equals 14 residues. Trimming left V 2 bases short and J 7 bases short, with 12 bases between. Germline V CDR1 and CDR2: WNHNN, SYGVQD (reference sequence). In DNA form, the CDR3 reads TGCGCCAGCAGTGAGAGGGGGGACTGGAACATTCAGTACTTC. Protein sequence: CASSERGDWNIQYF.

The chain recombines TRBV2 with TRBJ2-1, with 13 bases lining up with TRBD2. The end of the DNA aligns better with TRBJ2-7, so the J call may be wrong. The CDR3 totals 17 residues. Germline CDR1 is SNHLY and CDR2 is FYNNEI. The CDR3 spells CASSRTSGSSDYNEQYF. The CDR3, as DNA: TGTGCCAGCAGCCGGACTAGCGGGAGCAGTGACTACAATGAGCAGTACTTC.

The rearrangement links TRBV20-1 to TRBJ2-4; D remains unclear. Gene TRBJ2-5 matches the end of the DNA better, so the J call may be wrong. The CDR3 runs 15 residues. From germline, CDR1 is DFQATT and CDR2 SNEGSKA (reference sequence). DNA for the CDR3: TGCAGTGCTAGATCGGGCTTTTCAACCGGGGAGACCCAGTACTTC. Translating it yields CSARSGFSTGETQYF.

The chain carries TRBV5-1 and TRBJ2-1; D remains ambiguous. The CDR3 consists of 15 residues. V lost 0 bases, J lost 5 bases, and 12 bases lay in between. Germline assignment: CDR1 SGHRS and CDR2 YFSETQ. CDR3 region: CASSLDSYPNNEQFF. For the CDR3, the DNA is TGCGCCAGCAGCTTGGATTCCTACCCCAACAATGAGCAGTTCTTC.

The chain links TRBV12-3 or TRBV12-4 to TRBJ2-7; 8 nucleotides align to TRBD2. This CDR3 spans 18 amino acids. The V segment lost 3 bases and the J segment 1 base; nucleotides outside the gene matches: 14. The chain's CDR3 is CASSLRVGGAGASYEQYF. CDR3 nucleotide sequence: TGTGCCAGCAGTTTGAGGGTCGGAGGAGCGGGGGCATCCTACGAGCAGTACTTC.

V is TRBV6-2 or TRBV6-3 and J is TRBJ1-6; D remains unclear. The CDR3 runs 13 residues. Germline CDR1 is MNHEY and CDR2 is SVGEGT. The V and J ends lost 8 bases and 9 bases respectively, with 14 bases between them. Written as DNA, the CDR3 is TGTGCCAGCTGGAAGGCGGCGGGTTCACCCCTCCACTTT. Its protein is CASWKAAGSPLHF.

The chain combines TRBV10-3 with TRBJ1-4; D is unresolved. The germline gives CDR1 ENHRY, CDR2 SYGVKD. Trimming pared 2 bases from V and 8 bases from J, leaving 12 bases between. The CDR3 sequence is 14 residues long. The CDR3 spells CAISEDALTEKLFF. The DNA for the CDR3 is TGTGCCATCAGTGAGGACGCACTGACGGAAAAACTGTTTTTT.

This chain uses TRBV6-4 with TRBJ2-1; 8 positions agree with TRBD1. The J segment lost 5 bases and the V segment lost 2 bases, leaving 5 bases of the junction unmatched. The CDR3 loop spans 15 amino acids. CDR1 and CDR2 (germline): MRHNA, SNTAGT. CDR3 protein: CASSDKDRAHNEQFF. CDR3 nucleotides: TGTGCCAGCAGTGACAAGGACAGGGCCCACAATGAGCAGTTCTTC.

This clonotype came up a few times. The V call is TRBV29-1, the J call TRBJ2-5, with 8 positions matching TRBD2. TRBJ2-7 matches the DNA end more closely, so the J call is doubtful. Germline values: CDR1 SQVTM, CDR2 ANQGSEA. The CDR3 loop spans 13 amino acids. CDR3 region: CSVQLAAFYEQYF. The CDR3 DNA is TGCAGCGTCCAACTAGCGGCCTTCTACGAGCAGTACTTC.

This clonotype was observed a handful of times. The chain carries TRBV15 and TRBJ1-5; D gene unclear. Germline lookup yields CDR1 LNHNV and CDR2 YYDKDF (reference sequence). This CDR3 is built from 12 residues. V lost 0 bases and J lost 5, with 2 bases in between. As DNA, the CDR3 is TGTGCCACCAGCAGAGATTATCAGCCCCAGCATTTT. Its protein is CATSRDYQPQHF.

The chain joins TRBV5-1 to TRBJ2-3, with D perhaps TRBD2 (6 bases). Germline V gives CDR1 SGHRS, CDR2 YFSETQ. V dropped 4 bases and J dropped 5 bases, with 20 bases sitting between them. CDR3 length equals 16 residues. This CDR3 is CASSRGLGSGVDTQYF. The DNA of the CDR3 is TGCGCCAGCAGCAGGGGCCTCGGGAGCGGCGTAGATACGCAGTATTTT. Filled out from reference TRBV5-1 and TRBJ2-3, the complete variable domain reads KAGVTQTPRYLIKTRGQQVTLSCSPISGHRSVSWYQQTPGQGLQFLFEYFSETQRNKGNFPGRFSGRQFSNSRSEMNVSTLELGDSALYLCASSRGLGSGVDTQYFGPGTRLTVL.

The chain recombines TRBV7-9 with TRBJ2-5; no clear D gene. Trimming shortened V by 7 bases and J by 11 bases, and 20 bases separated the two germline ends. Germline CDR1 and CDR2: SEHNR and FQNEAQ (reference sequence). This CDR3 spans 13 amino acids. CDR3 amino acids: CASKTTRDNEQYF. The CDR3 DNA is TGTGCCAGCAAAACGACCCGCGACAATGAGCAGTACTTC.